This record concerns one TCR beta chain sequence. Its antigen is not identified. These data originate in a study of identical twins. Whole-study results and caveats: In zero-insertion analyses, partial confounding could arise from invariant MAIT and iNKT cells.

CDR1 and CDR2 from the germline V gene are SGHTA and FQGTGA. J was trimmed by 10 bases and V by 4 bases; bases with no gene match: 4. The length of the CDR3 is 13 residues. TCRdb independently ran MiXCR on the 5' RACE reads; one entry per CDR3 protein. Among about 660,000 distinct CDR3 sequences listed, 8% to 9% were seen once. The same data also contributed to another study, on yellow fever vaccine responses in identical twins. According to that study: The T cell response to vaccination in identical twins was reportedly partly convergent and partly personalized.

This TCR derives from a woman aged 18-30 years in good health. Sequencing used PBMCs. This chain joins TRBV7-3 and TRBJ2-4, with 10 bases lining up with TRBD1. The CDR3: CASSSGQGLIQYF. CDR3 nucleotide sequence: TGTGCCAGCAGCTCGGGACAGGGGCTAATTCAGTACTTC.